This TCR beta chain originates from a study of prognosis after radiotherapy for stage I lung cancer. CDR3 of TCR beta was amplified from genomic DNA via a two-round multiplex PCR. The use of primers specific to each TRBV and TRBJ gene characterized first-round PCR. TCRdb fed the multiplex PCR reads into MiXCR, producing one record per CDR3 protein. The sample has about 26,000 distinct CDR3 sequences; around 30% are singletons. This clonotype was detected ten times or more. Germline-derived CDR1 and CDR2 are LNHDA and SQIVND (reference sequence). This CDR3 is 15 amino acids long. V dropped 3 bases and J dropped 2; count of bases not matched to a gene: 6.

Material: PBMCs, obtained before or after stereotactic body radiation therapy (not recorded which). This receptor was obtained from a donor over 45 with non-small cell lung cancer. The J gene is TRBJ2-7, the V gene TRBV19; TRBD1 matches at 8 bases. The CDR3 region has the DNA TGTGCCAGTAGTATTAAAACAGGGGGACCCTACGAGCAGTACTTC. This encodes CASSIKTGGPYEQYF.